This entry describes one TCR beta chain. Assay: immunoSEQ multiplex PCR; the TCRdb copy retains only in-frame clones and omits some. The repertoire holds under 250,000 clones, around nine tenths seen once, with about 3.5% in the top ten. Trimming took 6 bases from V and 2 from J; bases not matched to a gene: 8. Per the germline V gene, CDR1 is GTSNPN and CDR2 is SVGIG (reference sequence). The CDR3 consists of 15 residues. The sample comes from a study of blood T cell repertoires in COVID-19. This sequence joins TRBV30 and TRBJ2-3, with TRBD1 identical over 10 bases. Source material: PBMCs or T cells enriched from blood (not recorded which). The origin of this receptor is a woman in her 30s who had been exposed to COVID-19. This CDR3 reads CACASGTGATDTQYF. In nucleotides, the CDR3 is TGTGCCTGTGCCTCCGGGACAGGGGCCACAGATACGCAGTATTTT.